Following are 21 T cell receptor beta chains from one sample sequenced in a study of T cells and Merkel cell carcinoma outcomes. The table came from immunoSEQ multiplex PCR; TCRdb's copy has only in-frame clones and leaves some out. The table lists over 15,000 clones, around 81% of them singletons. Specimen: tumor tissue from Merkel cell carcinoma. These receptors were obtained from a human donor with Merkel cell carcinoma.

The chain combines TRBV11-3 with TRBJ1-3; D remains ambiguous. Between the trimmed V and J ends, which lost 1 base and 2 bases, there was a span of 3 bases. The CDR3 loop spans 13 amino acids. Germline-derived CDR1 and CDR2 are SGHNT and YENEEA. The CDR3 sequence: CASSLGPGNTIYF. CDR3 DNA sequence: TGTGCCAGCAGCTTAGGGCCTGGAAACACCATATATTTT.

The chain combines TRBV30 with TRBJ2-7; D call uncertain. The CDR3 runs 13 residues. Trimming cost V 2 bases and J 1 base, with 9 bases left between them. From germline, CDR1 is GTSNPN and CDR2 SVGIG (reference sequence). The CDR3 loop reads CAWSTRVSYEQYF. The CDR3 DNA follows: TGTGCCTGGAGTACTCGGGTGTCCTACGAGCAGTACTTC.

The rearrangement links TRBV27 to TRBJ2-1, with 12 bases aligning to TRBD1. Germline V CDR1 and CDR2: MNHEY, SMNVEV (reference sequence). The CDR3 has 16 residues. Trimming took 3 bases from V and 7 from J; bases not matched to a gene: 7. CDR3 sequence (DNA): TGTGCCAGCAGTTTTGGGACAGGGGGCGCAGGGAATGAGCAGTTCTTC. Translated: CASSFGTGGAGNEQFF.

This chain links TRBV14 with TRBJ2-3; D call uncertain. The ends were cut back, 1 base at V and 14 bases at J, with 10 bases in the middle. The length of the CDR3 is 11 residues. The V gene's germline CDR1 is SGHDN and CDR2 FVKESK. CDR3 amino acids: CASSQAWMVYF. The CDR3, as DNA: TGTGCCAGCAGCCAAGCCTGGATGGTGTATTTT.

The gene calls are TRBV29-1 and TRBJ1-4, with a possible D match to TRBD1 (5 bases). The germline V and J ends were trimmed by 5 bases and 6 bases, with 10 bases remaining between them. The CDR3 contains 12 residues. CDR1 is SQVTM and CDR2 is ANQGSEA in the germline V gene. The CDR3 region has the DNA TGCAGCGTTTTCGGGGGGGATGAAAAACTGTTTTTT. Protein product: CSVFGGDEKLFF.

The chain has TRBV29-1 and TRBJ1-2; D uncertain. This CDR3 contains 12 residues. Germline CDR1 and CDR2: SQVTM and ANQGSEA. V lost 2 bases, J lost 4 bases, and 8 bases lay in between. The chain's CDR3 is CSVEPQSYGYTF. CDR3 DNA sequence: TGCAGCGTTGAACCCCAGTCCTATGGCTACACCTTC.

The rearrangement links TRBV7-6 to TRBJ2-2; a possible D gene is TRBD2 (6 bases). The V end was cut by 2 bases, the J end by 2 bases, with 12 bases between. The CDR3 contains 16 residues. Germline-derived CDR1 and CDR2 are SGHVS and FNYEAQ. The CDR3 nucleotides are TGTGCCAGCAGCTTATTGACGGGGGTAAACACCGGGGAGCTGTTTTTT. Translated, it gives CASSLLTGVNTGELFF.

The chain links TRBV7-3 to TRBJ1-1, with D perhaps matching TRBD1 (5 bases). Trimming shortened V by 5 bases and J by 8 bases, and 12 bases separated the two germline ends. This CDR3 is built from 12 residues. Germline V lookup: CDR1 SGHTA, CDR2 FQGTGA. The CDR3, as DNA: TGTGCCAGCAGCCCCGCGGGGCAAGAAGCTTTCTTT. Its translation: CASSPAGQEAFF.

The chain employs TRBV4-2 and TRBJ2-3, with a weak D call TRBD1 (8 bases). Looked up from germline, CDR1 is LGHNA and CDR2 is YNFKEQ. V shed 6 bases and J shed 1 base, with 17 bases lying between them. CDR3 length: 16 residues. The CDR3 coding sequence is TGTGCCAGCAGGGGGAGGGCGGGACAGGGCACAGATACGCAGTATTTT. Amino acids: CASRGRAGQGTDTQYF.

This chain uses TRBV6-1 with TRBJ2-5; no clear D gene. Trimming stripped 1 base from V and 4 bases from J, with 10 bases between. CDR1 and CDR2 (germline): MNHNS, SASEGT. The CDR3 covers 14 residues. In DNA form, the CDR3 reads TGTGCCAGCAGTGAAGGGGCAGGACGAGAGACCCAGTACTTC. This gives the protein CASSEGAGRETQYF.

The chain has TRBV7-9 and TRBJ1-2, with D possibly TRBD1 on 5 matching bases. The CDR3 consists of 16 residues. From germline, CDR1 is SEHNR and CDR2 FQNEAQ (reference sequence). Trimming left V 2 bases short and J 0 bases short, with 13 bases between. The CDR3 nucleotides are TGTGCCAGCAGCTTAAAGCGGGGGATGGCTAACTATGGCTACACCTTC. The encoded protein is CASSLKRGMANYGYTF.

The V call is TRBV5-1, the J call TRBJ1-3; no clear D. V dropped 4 bases and J dropped 0 bases, with 5 bases sitting between them. The length of the CDR3 is 13 residues. CDR1 is SGHRS and CDR2 is YFSETQ in the germline V gene. The CDR3 DNA reads as TGCGCCAGCAGCGTTTACTCTGGAAACACCATATATTTT. It encodes CASSVYSGNTIYF.

The rearrangement links TRBV2 to TRBJ1-1; a weak D match, TRBD1 (5 bases). CDR1 and CDR2 from the germline V gene are SNHLY and FYNNEI. Trimming stripped 6 bases from V and 4 bases from J, with 12 bases between. CDR3 size: 13 residues. CDR3 amino acids: CASRPGPITEAFF. The CDR3 coding sequence is TGTGCCAGCAGACCAGGGCCGATCACTGAAGCTTTCTTT.

In its sample, this clone was seen once. This chain uses TRBV4-1 with TRBJ1-4; TRBD1 aligns across 7 bases. Losses at the gene ends were 2 bases for V and 5 bases for J; bases not matched to a gene: 5. The length of the CDR3 is 15 residues. Per germline, CDR1 MGHRA and CDR2 YSYEKL. CDR3 sequence: CASSQLQGENEKLFF. As DNA, the CDR3 is TGCGCCAGCAGCCAACTCCAGGGGGAAAATGAAAAACTGTTTTTT.

The rearrangement uses TRBV10-3 and TRBJ1-4; D may be TRBD1 (6 bases). Germline V CDR1 and CDR2: ENHRY, SYGVKD. V lost 10 bases, J lost 6 bases, and 15 bases lay in between. There are 13 residues in the CDR3. The CDR3 reads CATQGGSYEKLFF. CDR3 coding DNA: TGTGCCACACAGGGAGGGTCTTATGAAAAACTGTTTTTT.

The DNA for the CDR3 is TGTGCCAGCAGTGAATGGGGATATAGCAATCAGCCCCAGCATTTT. Its translation: CASSEWGYSNQPQHF. The V gene is TRBV6-1, the J gene TRBJ1-5; no definite D call. The CDR3 runs to 15 residues. From germline, CDR1 is MNHNS and CDR2 SASEGT. Trimming shortened V by 2 bases and J by 0 bases, and 8 bases separated the two germline ends.

This chain connects TRBV28 to TRBJ2-1; 10 bases are a match to TRBD1. Germline CDR1 MDHEN, CDR2 SYDVKM. There are 15 residues in the CDR3. V lost 3 bases to trimming and J lost 6 bases; unmatched junction nucleotides: 5. CDR3 sequence reads: CASSFGTGAFNEQFF. CDR3 nucleotide sequence: TGTGCCAGCAGTTTCGGGACAGGGGCGTTCAATGAGCAGTTCTTC.

The genes are TRBV6-5 and TRBJ2-7; D possibly corresponds to TRBD1 (5 bases). Trimming removed 2 bases at V and 5 bases at J, with 13 bases between. The CDR3 runs 14 residues. Germline lookup yields CDR1 MNHEY and CDR2 SVGAGI. CDR3 bases: TGTGCCAGCAGTTACCGTCAACAGGACCACGAGCAGTACTTC. Amino acids: CASSYRQQDHEQYF.

The chain couples TRBV5-6 to TRBJ2-7; D possibly corresponds to TRBD2 (6 bases). Per the germline V gene, CDR1 is SGHDT and CDR2 is YYEEEE. CDR3 length: 14 amino acids. V was pared by 0 bases and J by 1 base, with 8 bases between. DNA of the CDR3: TGTGCCAGCAGCTTGGTCGGGAGTTCCTACGAGCAGTACTTC. Translating gives CASSLVGSSYEQYF.

The chain couples TRBV10-3 to TRBJ2-1; D not resolved. The V end was cut by 10 bases, the J end by 7 bases, with 11 bases between. Looked up from germline, CDR1 is ENHRY and CDR2 is SYGVKD. The CDR3 is made up of 11 amino acids. CDR3 sequence reads: CATSAMNEQFF. CDR3 nucleotides: TGTGCCACCTCTGCGATGAATGAGCAGTTCTTC.

This clone came up a few times. The chain's CDR3 is CASSTVGGSSYEQYF. The DNA for the CDR3 is TGTGCCAGCAGCACCGTAGGCGGGAGTTCTTACGAGCAGTACTTC. The chain carries TRBV27 and TRBJ2-7; 7 positions agree with TRBD2. Trimming removed 6 bases from V and 4 bases from J; junction bases left unmatched: 12. The CDR3 sequence is 15 residues long. The germline V gene has CDR1 MNHEY and CDR2 SMNVEV (reference sequence).